Reported below is one T cell receptor (beta chain). The method was immunoSEQ multiplex PCR; TCRdb's version includes in-frame clones alone and lacks a portion of them. The repertoire has about 31,000 clones, around 89% of them found once; the top ten carry about 15%. This record belongs to a study of T cell responses to AZD1222 COVID-19 vaccine. The CDR3 has 15 residues. V gave up 4 bases and J gave up 0 bases; unmatched junction bases: 3. Germline V lookup: CDR1 SGDLS, CDR2 YYNGEE. The clonotype originates from an adult who received the AZD1222 COVID-19 vaccine. The chain recombines TRBV9 with TRBJ1-3; TRBD1 matches at 8 bases. The sequencing here drew on peripheral blood, taken 28 days after the second AZD1222 dose. The CDR3 DNA sequence: TGTGCCAGCAGCCCAGGGGGCCGCTCTGGAAACACCATATATTTT. It yields the protein CASSPGGRSGNTIYF.